This T cell receptor beta chain came from a study of blood T cell repertoires in COVID-19. Study information: Whether acute or convalescent, the COVID-19 samples came from the United States, Italy and Spain. Sample material is recorded as cDNA or gDNA derived from T cells, B-cell-depleted T cells, or PBMCs.

Trimming at V came to 4 bases and at J to 4 bases, leaving 2 bases not matched to a gene. This CDR3 spans 14 amino acids. The germline V gene encodes CDR1 MRHNA and CDR2 SNTAGT. In this sample, this clone turned up a few times. Method: immunoSEQ multiplex PCR; TCRdb's copy keeps in-frame clones and lacks some. This repertoire shows 350,000 or so clones, around 82% found once; its top ten account for 2.5% to 3.5%. The sequence came from a man aged 30 to 45 with active or convalescent COVID-19. The V call is TRBV6-4, the J call TRBJ2-2, with 8 bases lining up with TRBD2. What was sequenced was peripheral blood. The CDR3 here is CASSAGGPTGELFF. CDR3 DNA sequence: TGTGCCAGCAGTGCGGGGGGGCCCACCGGGGAGCTGTTTTTT.